This TCR beta chain comes out of a study of regulatory T cells in long-lasting Graves disease. Study results and limitations: TCR diversity was lower in persistent than newly diagnosed Graves' disease. Persistent patients had a count of shared public clonotypes (approximately 2,800) that exceeded that of new patients (roughly 1,000).

The time point was: newly diagnosed GD, antithyroid drugs for less than 3 months. PBMC-extracted RNA yielded the TCR library. Diagnoses of Graves' disease were made by American Thyroid Association guidelines. Of note for this clonotype: The antigen is unknown.

Arm-PCR of CDR3 regions and iRepertoire HTBI primers were the basis on which TCR beta libraries were built. TCRdb reanalysed the multiplex PCR reads using MiXCR and keeps one entry per CDR3 protein. The profile shows approximately 310,000 distinct CDR3 sequences, 15% to 20% of them singletons. The sequence came from a female donor with Graves disease. The material sequenced was peripheral blood mononuclear cells (PBMCs), taken at new diagnosis, from a patient treated with antithyroid drugs.

The CDR3, as DNA: TGCAGCGTTGATGACCCGGGGCCGGTTTTTAGCACAGATACGCAGTATTTT. This codes for CSVDDPGPVFSTDTQYF. This chain connects TRBV29-1 to TRBJ2-3; D assignment may be TRBD1 or TRBD2 (5 bases each). Trimming took off 3 bases at V and 0 bases at J, with 19 bases between the two ends. CDR1 is SQVTM and CDR2 is ANQGSEA in the germline V gene. This CDR3 spans 17 amino acids.